The T cell receptor beta chain described here comes from a study of blood T cell repertoires in COVID-19. Whole-study context: Sites across the United States, Italy and Spain contributed samples from acute and convalescent COVID-19. Nucleic acid was either cDNA or gDNA, and it came from T cells, B-cell-depleted T cells, or PBMCs.

Methods used by the authors: By means of reference gene primer amplification, nucleated cell counts were estimated. Generated by immunoSEQ multiplex PCR, the TCRdb table keeps only in-frame clones and is missing some. Clone size and V and J calls were adopted from that table, with D and trimming inferred from the DNA. This table has some 150,000 clones, approximately 86% appearing once. V was shortened by 7 bases and J by 6 bases, with 15 bases between the two germline ends. The germline CDR1 and CDR2 sequences are MDHEN and SYDVKM. CDR3 length: 14 residues. Sequencing input: peripheral blood. The receptor was isolated from a man aged 65 to 85 with acute or convalescent COVID-19. The chain combines TRBV28 with TRBJ1-4; TRBD1 might be the D (5 bases). The CDR3 is CASTTTVSYEKLFF. The CDR3 DNA reads TGTGCCAGCACCACGACAGTGTCTTATGAAAAACTGTTTTTT.